This T cell receptor beta chain was documented in a study of CD8 T cells in Susac syndrome. Study conclusions and caveats: Individuals included in the TCR sequencing and HLA analysis were acknowledged by the study to be relatively few in number.

Through negative isolation, CD4+ and CD8+ T cells were obtained, while TEMRA cells were enriched using FACS. The CDR3 totals 10 residues. Per the germline V gene, CDR1 is SGHAT and CDR2 is FQNNGV. Trimming shortened V by 5 bases and J by 8 bases, and 3 bases separated the two germline ends. With respect to this clonotype: Its antigen is unidentified.

It was with random hexamers that 0.5 to 1 ug RNA was reverse transcribed. Amplification of TCR beta CDR3 was carried out by immunoSEQ multiplex PCR, which covered 54 Vbeta and 13 Jbeta segments. TCRdb passed the immunoSEQ multiplex PCR reads through MiXCR, listing each CDR3 protein once. The sample yields roughly 200,000 distinct CDR3 sequences, 85% to 95% seen once. V gene TRBV11-2 combines with J gene TRBJ2-2; the D is unclear. The sample consisted of CD8+ T cells from PBMCs. The origin of this receptor is a human donor with multiple sclerosis. The CDR3 region is CASSLGELFF. CDR3 sequence (DNA): TGTGCCAGCAGCCTGGGGGAGCTGTTTTTT.